Listed below are T cell receptor beta chains from one sample, sequenced in a study of identical twins. TCRdb reprocessed the 5' RACE reads via MiXCR and lists one record per CDR3 protein. The sample holds hundreds of thousands of distinct CDR3 sequences, approximately 13% seen once. These same records also appear under a second study, on yellow fever vaccine responses in identical twins.

The source material was CD8+ T cells sorted from blood. These receptors originate from a woman under 30 in good health. Both conserved end residues are part of each CDR3. A D gene is named only where the DNA matches it firmly. Where a row states a size, it is once, few, many or the class of an expanded clone; other rows omit it.

v_call: TRBV20-1; d_call: .; j_call: TRBJ2-1; clone_size: .; cdr3_nt: TGCAGTGCTAGAGATTTGAGTCGTCAGCGTCTGGAAGAGCAGTTCTTC; cdr3_aa: CSARDLSRQRLEEQFF
v_call: TRBV4-1; d_call: .; j_call: TRBJ2-1; clone_size: many; cdr3_nt: TGCGCCAGCAGCCAATCAGGACTCAGTCCCAATGAGCAGTTCTTC; cdr3_aa: CASSQSGLSPNEQFF
v_call: TRBV7-9; d_call: .; j_call: TRBJ2-1; clone_size: .; cdr3_nt: TGTGCCAGCAGTACCCCACTAAATGAGCAGTTCTTC; cdr3_aa: CASSTPLNEQFF
v_call: TRBV28; d_call: TRBD2; j_call: TRBJ2-1; clone_size: many; cdr3_nt: TGTGCCAGCAGCCGAGGGACTAGCGGAATCTCCTACAATGAGCAGTTCTTC; cdr3_aa: CASSRGTSGISYNEQFF
v_call: TRBV5-6; d_call: .; j_call: TRBJ2-7; clone_size: few; cdr3_nt: TGTGCCAGCAGCTTTGGGACGGTCGACGAGCAGTACTTC; cdr3_aa: CASSFGTVDEQYF
v_call: TRBV7-7; d_call: .; j_call: TRBJ2-3; clone_size: .; cdr3_nt: TGTGCCAGCAGCCCCGGCCCGTCCCAGCGAGATACGCAGTATTTT; cdr3_aa: CASSPGPSQRDTQYF
v_call: TRBV6-5; d_call: TRBD1; j_call: TRBJ2-5; clone_size: few; cdr3_nt: TGTGCCAGCAGTTACTCGATCCCAGGGGGAGCTGAGACCCAGTACTTC; cdr3_aa: CASSYSIPGGAETQYF
v_call: TRBV15; d_call: TRBD1; j_call: TRBJ2-3; clone_size: .; cdr3_nt: TGTGCCACCAGCAGAGAGGAAGGCAGGGGGCTTGGGAGTAGCACAGATACGCAGTATTTT; cdr3_aa: CATSREEGRGLGSSTDTQYF
v_call: TRBV2; d_call: .; j_call: TRBJ1-5; clone_size: .; cdr3_nt: TGTGCCAGCAGTGATGTGGCAGGAGGAGGTCAGCCCCAGCATTTT; cdr3_aa: CASSDVAGGGQPQHF
v_call: TRBV2; d_call: .; j_call: TRBJ2-3; clone_size: once; cdr3_nt: TGTGCCAGCAGTGAGACCCTGCGGGATACGACAGATACGCAGTATTTT; cdr3_aa: CASSETLRDTTDTQYF
v_call: TRBV10-3; d_call: TRBD2; j_call: TRBJ2-1; clone_size: few; cdr3_nt: TGTGCCATCTTTTCGGCGTCTAGCGGCTCCTACAATGAGCAGTTCTTC; cdr3_aa: CAIFSASSGSYNEQFF
v_call: TRBV6-2/TRBV6-3; d_call: .; j_call: TRBJ2-1; clone_size: .; cdr3_nt: TGTGCCAGCATTTTTACGTTCGGTCGCTCCTACAATGAGCAGTTCTTC; cdr3_aa: CASIFTFGRSYNEQFF
v_call: TRBV29-1; d_call: .; j_call: TRBJ1-1; clone_size: many; cdr3_nt: TGCAGCGTTGAAGTCAGGAACACTGAAGCTTTCTTT; cdr3_aa: CSVEVRNTEAFF
v_call: TRBV20-1; d_call: .; j_call: TRBJ1-2; clone_size: .; cdr3_nt: TGCAGTGCATGGACATCTAGGGACTATGGCTACACCTTC; cdr3_aa: CSAWTSRDYGYTF
v_call: TRBV7-9; d_call: .; j_call: TRBJ1-2; clone_size: .; cdr3_nt: TGTGCCAGCAGCCCAGCGCCAGGGAACTATGGCTACACCTTC; cdr3_aa: CASSPAPGNYGYTF
v_call: TRBV9; d_call: TRBD2; j_call: TRBJ2-1; clone_size: few; cdr3_nt: TGTGCCAGCAGCATATACGGGGGGGGTGTTCCCTACAATGAGCAGTTCTTC; cdr3_aa: CASSIYGGGVPYNEQFF
v_call: TRBV4-1; d_call: .; j_call: TRBJ1-2; clone_size: few; cdr3_nt: TGCGCCAGCAGAGGTCAGGGGCTGGATCATGGCTACACCTTC; cdr3_aa: CASRGQGLDHGYTF
v_call: TRBV20-1; d_call: .; j_call: TRBJ1-5; clone_size: few; cdr3_nt: TGCAGTGCTAGACGGACTCCCGATCAGCCCCAGCATTTT; cdr3_aa: CSARRTPDQPQHF
v_call: TRBV6-5; d_call: .; j_call: TRBJ2-3; clone_size: .; cdr3_nt: TGTGCCAGCAGTTACTCGATGACGGGAGTGTCGACAGATACGCAGTATTTT; cdr3_aa: CASSYSMTGVSTDTQYF
v_call: TRBV5-1; d_call: .; j_call: TRBJ2-1; clone_size: many; cdr3_nt: TGCGCCAGCAGCTTGGCAAACAGGTTGGCGTCCTACAATGAGCAGTTCTTC; cdr3_aa: CASSLANRLASYNEQFF
v_call: TRBV5-1; d_call: TRBD1; j_call: TRBJ1-1; clone_size: many; cdr3_nt: TGCGCCAGCAGCGGCGACAGGGCTGAAGCTTTCTTT; cdr3_aa: CASSGDRAEAFF
v_call: TRBV20-1; d_call: .; j_call: TRBJ2-2; clone_size: few; cdr3_nt: TGCAGTGCTGAGGGGGGACAGAACACCGGGGAGCTGTTTTTT; cdr3_aa: CSAEGGQNTGELFF
v_call: TRBV4-1; d_call: .; j_call: TRBJ1-2; clone_size: .; cdr3_nt: TGCGCCAGCAGCCAAGGGGGTAATGGCTACACCTTC; cdr3_aa: CASSQGGNGYTF
v_call: TRBV7-9; d_call: .; j_call: TRBJ1-2; clone_size: few; cdr3_nt: TGTGCCAGCAGCTTAGGTCAAGGGGAAGTCCACTTC; cdr3_aa: CASSLGQGEVHF